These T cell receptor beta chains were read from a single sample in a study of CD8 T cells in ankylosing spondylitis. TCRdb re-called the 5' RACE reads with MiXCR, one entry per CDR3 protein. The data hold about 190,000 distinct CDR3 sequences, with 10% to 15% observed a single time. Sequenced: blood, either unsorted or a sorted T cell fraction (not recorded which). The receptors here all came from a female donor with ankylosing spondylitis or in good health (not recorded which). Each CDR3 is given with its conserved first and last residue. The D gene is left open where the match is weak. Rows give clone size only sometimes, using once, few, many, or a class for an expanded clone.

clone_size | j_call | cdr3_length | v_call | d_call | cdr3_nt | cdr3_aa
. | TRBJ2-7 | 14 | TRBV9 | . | TGTGCCAGCAGCGTAGGGACAGCTTCCTACGAGCAGTACTTC | CASSVGTASYEQYF
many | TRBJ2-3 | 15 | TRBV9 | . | TGTGCCAGCAGCATTCGACAGGGAGGCGCAGATACGCAGTATTTT | CASSIRQGGADTQYF
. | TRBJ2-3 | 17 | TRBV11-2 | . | TGTGCCAGCAGCTTAGACCCAGAGGGGCGGGAAGTAGATACGCAGTATTTT | CASSLDPEGREVDTQYF
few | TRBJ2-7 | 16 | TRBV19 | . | TGTGCCAGTAGTCCGTCCCCCCCGGGAGTCTCATACGAGCAGTACTTC | CASSPSPPGVSYEQYF
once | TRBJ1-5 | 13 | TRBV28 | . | TGTGCCAGCAGAATATTAGGTCCTCAGCCCCAGCATTTT | CASRILGPQPQHF
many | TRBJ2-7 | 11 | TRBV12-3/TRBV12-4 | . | TGTGCCAGCGGCCCCCGTGGCGAGCAGTACTTC | CASGPRGEQYF
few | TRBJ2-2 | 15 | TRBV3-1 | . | TGTGCCAGCAGCCAAAACCAGCTATTTGGCGAGGAGCTGTTTTTT | CASSQNQLFGEELFF
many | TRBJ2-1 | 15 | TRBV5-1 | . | TGCGCCAGCAGACCTGCCGGGGGCCCCTACAATGAGCAGTTCTTC | CASRPAGGPYNEQFF
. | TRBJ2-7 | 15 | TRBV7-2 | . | TGTGCCAGCAGCTTAACGGACCAGCAAATCTACGAGCAGTACTTC | CASSLTDQQIYEQYF
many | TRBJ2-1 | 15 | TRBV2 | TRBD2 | TGTGCCAGCAGACGACTAGCGGGAGGGCCTCAAGAGCAGTTCTTC | CASRRLAGGPQEQFF
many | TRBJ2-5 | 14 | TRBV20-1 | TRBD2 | TGCAGTGCTAGGGGGACTAGTCGGTTGGAGACCCAGTACTTC | CSARGTSRLETQYF
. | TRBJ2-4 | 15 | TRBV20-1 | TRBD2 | TGCAGTGCTAGTAGCGGGAGATTAACCAAAAACATTCAGTACTTC | CSASSGRLTKNIQYF
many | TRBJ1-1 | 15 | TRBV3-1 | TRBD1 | TGTGCCAGCAGCCCCCGGGGACAGGGGAACACTGAAGCTTTCTTT | CASSPRGQGNTEAFF
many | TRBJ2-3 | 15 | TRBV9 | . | TGTGCCAGCACCCCCTCGGGGGACAACACAGATACGCAGTATTTT | CASTPSGDNTDTQYF
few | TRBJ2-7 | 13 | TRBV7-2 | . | TGTGCCAGCAGCTCCCCCACCTACTACGAGCAGTACTTC | CASSSPTYYEQYF
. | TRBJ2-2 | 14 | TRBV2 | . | TGTGCCAGCAGGAGGGACGGTCGGACCGGGGAGCTGTTTTTT | CASRRDGRTGELFF
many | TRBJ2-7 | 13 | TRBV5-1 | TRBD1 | TGCGCCAGCAGTACAGGGGGCGAGTACGAGCAGTACTTC | CASSTGGEYEQYF
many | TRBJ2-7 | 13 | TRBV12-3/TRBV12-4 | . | TGTGCCAGCAGTGCGTACAGGGTGGAGGAGCAGTACTTC | CASSAYRVEEQYF
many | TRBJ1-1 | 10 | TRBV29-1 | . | TGCAGCGTTGTGGAGGGTAGGGCTTTCTTT | CSVVEGRAFF
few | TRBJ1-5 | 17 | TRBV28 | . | TGTGCCAGCAGTGTTTATGGGTTGGGGGATGTTAGTCAGCCCCAGCATTTT | CASSVYGLGDVSQPQHF
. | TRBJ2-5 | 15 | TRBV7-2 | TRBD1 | TGTGCCAGCAGCTCTTTGACAGGGGGCGGGGAGACCCAGTACTTC | CASSSLTGGGETQYF
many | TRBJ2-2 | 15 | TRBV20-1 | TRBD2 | TGCAGTGCTAGCCCCGGGACTAGCGTGGACGGGGAGCTGTTTTTT | CSASPGTSVDGELFF
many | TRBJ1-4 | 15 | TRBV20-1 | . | TGCAGTGCCTCTCCGGGGGCGGTTCGAAATGAAAAACTGTTTTTT | CSASPGAVRNEKLFF
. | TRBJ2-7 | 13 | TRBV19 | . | TGTGCCAGTAGTATTAGCAGCCAATACGAGCAGTACTTC | CASSISSQYEQYF
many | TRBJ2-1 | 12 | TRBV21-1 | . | TGTGCCAGCAAAGCGCGGGAGAGTGAGCAGTTCTTC | CASKARESEQFF
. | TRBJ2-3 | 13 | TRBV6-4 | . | TGTGCCAGCAGTGACTCGCCGACTAGTACGCAGTATTTT | CASSDSPTSTQYF
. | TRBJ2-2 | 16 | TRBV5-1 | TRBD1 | TGCGCCAGCAGCTTGGACAGGGGACAGCACACCGGGGAGCTGTTTTTT | CASSLDRGQHTGELFF
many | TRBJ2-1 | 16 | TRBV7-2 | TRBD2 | TGTGCCAGCAGCTTAGGCGGACTAGCGGGAACTTTTGAGCAGTTCTTC | CASSLGGLAGTFEQFF
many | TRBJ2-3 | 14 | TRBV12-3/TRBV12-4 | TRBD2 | TGTGCCAGCAGTCCCGGGACTACCGGGGATACGCAGTATTTT | CASSPGTTGDTQYF
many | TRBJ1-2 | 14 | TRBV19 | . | TGTGCCAGTAGTATAGTTCGACGCTCCGGGGGCTACACCTTC | CASSIVRRSGGYTF
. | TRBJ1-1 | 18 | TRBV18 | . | TGTGCCAGCTCACCCCTCGGGAGAGGGGCATTCGTGAACACTGAAGCTTTCTTT | CASSPLGRGAFVNTEAFF
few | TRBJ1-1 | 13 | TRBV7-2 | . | TGTGCCAGCAACCAGGGGACTAACACTGAAGCTTTCTTT | CASNQGTNTEAFF
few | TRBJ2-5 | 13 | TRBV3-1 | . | TGTGCCAGCAGCCAGCCCAACAGCGAGACCCAGTACTTC | CASSQPNSETQYF
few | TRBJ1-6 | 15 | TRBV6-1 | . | TGTGCCAGCAGGGGAATCGGGACCCGTGATTCACCCCTCCACTTT | CASRGIGTRDSPLHF
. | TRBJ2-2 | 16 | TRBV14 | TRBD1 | TGTGCCAGCAGCCAATTTCTTCTCCGGACAGGCGGGGAGCTGTTTTTT | CASSQFLLRTGGELFF
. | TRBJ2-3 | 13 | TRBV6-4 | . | TGTGCCAGCAGTGACTCGCCGGGGAATACGCAGTATTTT | CASSDSPGNTQYF
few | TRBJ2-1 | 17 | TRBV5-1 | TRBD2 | TGCGCCAGCAGCTTGATTCCGGGACTAGCGGGGAACAATGAGCAGTTCTTC | CASSLIPGLAGNNEQFF
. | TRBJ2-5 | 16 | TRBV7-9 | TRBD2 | TGTGCCAGCAGCTTAAGGGCTAGCGGGGCGCAAGAGACCCAGTACTTC | CASSLRASGAQETQYF
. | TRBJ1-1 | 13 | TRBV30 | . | TGTGCCCGACGGGAGACGTTGAACACTGAAGCTTTCTTT | CARRETLNTEAFF
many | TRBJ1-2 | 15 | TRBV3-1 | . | TGTGCCAGCAGCCAAGATCTCGGCCTACTCTATGGCTACACCTTC | CASSQDLGLLYGYTF
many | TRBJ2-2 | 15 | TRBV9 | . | TGTGCCAGCAGCGTAGGTCCTACGGGCACCGGGGAGCTGTTTTTT | CASSVGPTGTGELFF
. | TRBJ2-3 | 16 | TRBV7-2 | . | TGTGCCAGCAGCTTGAGGGGCGGGGCACCCCCAGATACGCAGTATTTT | CASSLRGGAPPDTQYF
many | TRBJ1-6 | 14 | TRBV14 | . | TGTGCCAGCAGCCAGGACTTACTACCGTCACCCCTCCACTTT | CASSQDLLPSPLHF
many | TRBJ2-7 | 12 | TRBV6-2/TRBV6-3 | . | TGTGCCAGCGGGGACTTCTTCTACGAGCAGTACTTC | CASGDFFYEQYF
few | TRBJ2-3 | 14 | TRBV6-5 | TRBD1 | TGTGCCAGCAGTTACTCAAGGACAGGCCATACGCAGTATTTT | CASSYSRTGHTQYF
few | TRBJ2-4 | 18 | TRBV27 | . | TGTGCCAGCAGTCCCACACGGTTCAGACTATTAGCCAAAAACATTCAGTACTTC | CASSPTRFRLLAKNIQYF
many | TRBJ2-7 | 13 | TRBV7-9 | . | TGTGCCAGCAGCCCCCCGACAGCCGGCGAGCAGTACTTC | CASSPPTAGEQYF
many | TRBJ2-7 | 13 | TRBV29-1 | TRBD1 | TGCAGCGCTCGGGGACAGGGAGGTTACGAGCAGTACTTC | CSARGQGGYEQYF
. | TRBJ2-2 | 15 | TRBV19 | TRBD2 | TGTGCCAGTAGTCGAATTAGCGGGAATACCGGGGAGCTGTTTTTT | CASSRISGNTGELFF
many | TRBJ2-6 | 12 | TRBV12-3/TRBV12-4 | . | TGTGCCAGCAATCTTAGGGCCAACGTCCTGACTTTC | CASNLRANVLTF
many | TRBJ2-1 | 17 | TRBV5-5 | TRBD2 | TGTGCCAGCAGCTTAGGCCTAGCGGGAGACGGAGGCGTTGAGCAGTTCTTC | CASSLGLAGDGGVEQFF
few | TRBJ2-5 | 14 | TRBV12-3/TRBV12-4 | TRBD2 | TGTGCCAGCAGTTCGGGAGGTGTACTAGAGACCCAGTACTTC | CASSSGGVLETQYF
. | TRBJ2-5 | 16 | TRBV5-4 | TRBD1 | TGTGCCAGCAGCACCACTCCGGGACAGGGGGGGGAGACCCAGTACTTC | CASSTTPGQGGETQYF
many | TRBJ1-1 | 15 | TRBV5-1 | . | TGCGCCAGCAGCTCAAGGGGCAGGACGAACACTGAAGCTTTCTTT | CASSSRGRTNTEAFF
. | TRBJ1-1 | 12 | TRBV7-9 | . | TGTGCCAGCAGCCGGGTCTGGACTGAAGCTTTCTTT | CASSRVWTEAFF
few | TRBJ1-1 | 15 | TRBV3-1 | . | TGTGCCAGCAGCCAAGCGTACGGGGGGAACACTGAAGCTTTCTTT | CASSQAYGGNTEAFF
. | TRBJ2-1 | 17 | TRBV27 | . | TGTGCCAGCAGTTTCCTTGTGTCGGCTAGCTCCTACAATGAGCAGTTCTTC | CASSFLVSASSYNEQFF